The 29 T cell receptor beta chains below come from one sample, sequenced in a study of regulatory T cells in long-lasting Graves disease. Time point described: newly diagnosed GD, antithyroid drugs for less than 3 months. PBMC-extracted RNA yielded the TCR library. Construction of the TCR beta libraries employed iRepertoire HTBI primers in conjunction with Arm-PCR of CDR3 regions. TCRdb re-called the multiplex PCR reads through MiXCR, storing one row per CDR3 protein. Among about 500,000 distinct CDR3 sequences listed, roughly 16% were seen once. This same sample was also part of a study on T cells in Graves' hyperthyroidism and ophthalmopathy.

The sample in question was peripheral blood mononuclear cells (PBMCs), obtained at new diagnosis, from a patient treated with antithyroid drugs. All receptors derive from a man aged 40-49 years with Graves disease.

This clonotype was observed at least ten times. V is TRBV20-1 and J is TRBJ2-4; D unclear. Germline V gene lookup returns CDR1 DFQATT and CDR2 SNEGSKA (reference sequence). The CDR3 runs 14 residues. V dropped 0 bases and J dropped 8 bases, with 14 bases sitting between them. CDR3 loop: CSAREPGPWDIQYF. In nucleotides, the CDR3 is TGCAGTGCTAGAGAACCCGGGCCGTGGGACATTCAGTACTTC.

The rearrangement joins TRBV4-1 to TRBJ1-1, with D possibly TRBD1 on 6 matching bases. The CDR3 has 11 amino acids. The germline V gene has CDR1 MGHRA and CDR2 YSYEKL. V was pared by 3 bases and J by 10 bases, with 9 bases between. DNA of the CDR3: TGCGCCAGCAGCCAGAACAGGGTAGCTTTCTTT. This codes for CASSQNRVAFF.

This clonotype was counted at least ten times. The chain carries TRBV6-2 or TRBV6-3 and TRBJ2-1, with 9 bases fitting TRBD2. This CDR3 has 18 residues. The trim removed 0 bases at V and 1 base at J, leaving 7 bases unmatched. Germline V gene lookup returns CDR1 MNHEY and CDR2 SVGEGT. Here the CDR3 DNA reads TGTGCCAGCAGTTACTCGTCTAGCGGGATTGGGTCCTACAATGAGCAGTTCTTC. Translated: CASSYSSSGIGSYNEQFF.

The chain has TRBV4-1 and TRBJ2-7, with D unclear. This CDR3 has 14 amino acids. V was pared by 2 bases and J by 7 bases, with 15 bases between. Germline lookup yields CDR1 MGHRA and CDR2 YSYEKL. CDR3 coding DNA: TGCGCCAGCAGCCAATGGTTGGCAAGTGCTGAGCAGTACTTC. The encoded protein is CASSQWLASAEQYF.

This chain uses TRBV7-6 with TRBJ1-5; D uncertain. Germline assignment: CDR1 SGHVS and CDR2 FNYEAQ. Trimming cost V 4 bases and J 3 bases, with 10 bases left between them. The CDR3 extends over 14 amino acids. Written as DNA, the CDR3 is TGTGCCAGCAGCTCTGGACGGATCAATCAGCCCCAGCATTTT. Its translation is CASSSGRINQPQHF.

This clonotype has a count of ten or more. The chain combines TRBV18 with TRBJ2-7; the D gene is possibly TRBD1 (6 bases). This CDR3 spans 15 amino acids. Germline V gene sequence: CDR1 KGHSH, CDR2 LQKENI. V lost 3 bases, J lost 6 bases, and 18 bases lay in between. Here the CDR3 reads CASSPDSLRFFEQYF. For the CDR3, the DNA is TGTGCCAGCTCACCGGACAGCCTGAGGTTTTTCGAGCAGTACTTC.

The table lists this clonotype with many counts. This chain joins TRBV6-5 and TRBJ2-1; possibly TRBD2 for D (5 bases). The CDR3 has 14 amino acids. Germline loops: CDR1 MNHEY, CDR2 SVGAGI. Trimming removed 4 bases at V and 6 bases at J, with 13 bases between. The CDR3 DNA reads TGTGCCAGCAGTTTATCGGGCGCGGGCAATGAGCAGTTCTTC. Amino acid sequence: CASSLSGAGNEQFF.

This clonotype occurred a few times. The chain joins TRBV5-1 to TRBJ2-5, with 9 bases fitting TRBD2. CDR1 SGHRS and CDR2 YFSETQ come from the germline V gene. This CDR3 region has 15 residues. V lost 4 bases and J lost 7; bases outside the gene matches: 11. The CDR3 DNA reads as TGCGCCAGCAGCCCCGGGACTAGCCTTCGCCGGACCCAGTACTTC. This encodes CASSPGTSLRRTQYF.

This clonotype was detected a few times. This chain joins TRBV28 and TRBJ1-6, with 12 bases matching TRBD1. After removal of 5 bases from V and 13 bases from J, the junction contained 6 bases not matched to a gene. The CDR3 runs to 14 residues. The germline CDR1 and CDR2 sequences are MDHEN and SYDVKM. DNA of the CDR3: TGTGCCAGCAGTCTCGGGACAGGGGGCCAGCCCCTCCACTTT. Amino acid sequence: CASSLGTGGQPLHF.

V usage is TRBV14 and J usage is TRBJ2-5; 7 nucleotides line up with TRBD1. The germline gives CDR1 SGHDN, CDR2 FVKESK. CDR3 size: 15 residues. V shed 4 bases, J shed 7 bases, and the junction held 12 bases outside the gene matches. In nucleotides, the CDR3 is TGTGCCAGCAGCCCTACCGACAGGGTACACGGGACCCAGTACTTC. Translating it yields CASSPTDRVHGTQYF. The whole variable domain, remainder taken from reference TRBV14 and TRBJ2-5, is EAGVTQFPSHSVIEKGQTVTLRCDPISGHDNLYWYRRVMGKEIKFLLHFVKESKQDESGMPNNRFLAERTGGTYSTLKVQPAELEDSGVYFCASSPTDRVHGTQYFGPGTRLLVL.

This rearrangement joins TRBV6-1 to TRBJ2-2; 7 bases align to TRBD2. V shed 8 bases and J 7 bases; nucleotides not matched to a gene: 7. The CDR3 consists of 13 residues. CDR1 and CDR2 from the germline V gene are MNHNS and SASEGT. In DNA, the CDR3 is TGTGCCAGCCGAGGACTAGTGTACGGGGAGCTGTTTTTT. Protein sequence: CASRGLVYGELFF.

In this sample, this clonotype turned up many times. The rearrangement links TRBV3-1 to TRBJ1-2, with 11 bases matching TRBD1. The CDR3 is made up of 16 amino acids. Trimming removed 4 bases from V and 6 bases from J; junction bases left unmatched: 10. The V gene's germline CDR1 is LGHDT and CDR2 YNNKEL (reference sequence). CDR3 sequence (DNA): TGTGCCAGCAGCCGGACAGGGGGCGCGGTAATACATGGCTACACCTTC. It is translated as CASSRTGGAVIHGYTF.

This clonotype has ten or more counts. Written as DNA, the CDR3 is TGTGCCATCAGTGACAACCCATTCACCTCCTATGGCTACACCTTC. Protein: CAISDNPFTSYGYTF. This chain uses TRBV10-3 with TRBJ1-2; no clear D gene. V lost 3 bases and J lost 4, with 15 bases in between. CDR1 is ENHRY, CDR2 SYGVKD, per germline. The CDR3 extends over 15 amino acids.

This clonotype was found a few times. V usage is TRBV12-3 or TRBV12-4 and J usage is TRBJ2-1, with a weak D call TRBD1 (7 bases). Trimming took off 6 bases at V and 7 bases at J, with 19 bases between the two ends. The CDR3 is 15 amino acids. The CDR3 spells CASSSQGRTLNEQFF. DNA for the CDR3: TGTGCCAGCAGCTCACAGGGGAGGACTTTAAATGAGCAGTTCTTC.

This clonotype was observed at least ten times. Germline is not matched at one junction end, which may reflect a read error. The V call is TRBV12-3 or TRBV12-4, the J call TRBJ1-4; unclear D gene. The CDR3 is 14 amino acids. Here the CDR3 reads CASSLVATNEKLFF. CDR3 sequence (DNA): TGTGCCAGCAGCTTAGTTGCAACTAATGAAAAACTGTTTTTT.

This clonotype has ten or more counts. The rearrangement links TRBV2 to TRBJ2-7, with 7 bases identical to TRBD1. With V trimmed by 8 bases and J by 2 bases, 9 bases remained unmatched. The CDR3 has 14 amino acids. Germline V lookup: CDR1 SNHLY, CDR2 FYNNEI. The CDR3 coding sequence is TGTGCCAGCGGCCAACTGACAGGGCCCTACGAGCAGTACTTC. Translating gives CASGQLTGPYEQYF. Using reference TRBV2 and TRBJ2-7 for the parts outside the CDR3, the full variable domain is EPEVTQTPSHQVTQMGQEVILRCVPISNHLYFYWYRQILGQKVEFLVSFYNNEISEKSEIFDDQFSVERPDGSNFTLKIRSTKLEDSAMYFCASGQLTGPYEQYFGPGTRLTVT.

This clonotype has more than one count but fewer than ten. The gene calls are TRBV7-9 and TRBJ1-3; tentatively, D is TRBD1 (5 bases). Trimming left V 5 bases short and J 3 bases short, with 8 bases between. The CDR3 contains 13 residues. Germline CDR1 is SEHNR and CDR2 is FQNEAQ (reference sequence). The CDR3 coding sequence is TGTGCCAGCAGCCGGGGCTTTGGAAACACCATATATTTT. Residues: CASSRGFGNTIYF.

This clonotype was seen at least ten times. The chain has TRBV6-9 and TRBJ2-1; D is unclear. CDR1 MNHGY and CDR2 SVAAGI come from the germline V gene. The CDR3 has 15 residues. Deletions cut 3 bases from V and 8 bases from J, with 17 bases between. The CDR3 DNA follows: TGTGCCAGCAGTTACGGGCAGGCCGCCATGGATGAGCAGTTCTTC. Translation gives CASSYGQAAMDEQFF.

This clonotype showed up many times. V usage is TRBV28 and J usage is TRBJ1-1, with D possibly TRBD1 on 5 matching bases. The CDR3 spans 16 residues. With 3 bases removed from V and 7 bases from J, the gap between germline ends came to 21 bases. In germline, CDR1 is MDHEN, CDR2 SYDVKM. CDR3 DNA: TGTGCCAGCAGTTTCTGGGGACGACAGATCTTCGGTGAAGCTTTCTTT. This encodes CASSFWGRQIFGEAFF.

The CDR3 here is CASSEIDRDVSPLHF. The CDR3 DNA is TGTGCCAGCAGTGAAATAGACAGGGACGTCTCACCCCTCCACTTT. This sequence joins TRBV6-1 and TRBJ1-6, with 7 nucleotides matching TRBD1. The junction had 8 bases not matched to a gene; V was cut back by 2 bases and J by 10 bases. Germline loops: CDR1 MNHNS, CDR2 SASEGT. The CDR3 contains 15 residues.

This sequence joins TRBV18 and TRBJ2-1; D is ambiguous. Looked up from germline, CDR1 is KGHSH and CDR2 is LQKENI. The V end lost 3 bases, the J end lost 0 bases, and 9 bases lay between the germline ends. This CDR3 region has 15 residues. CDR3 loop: CASSPPSSSYNEQFF. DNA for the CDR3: TGTGCCAGCTCACCGCCATCGAGCTCCTACAATGAGCAGTTCTTC. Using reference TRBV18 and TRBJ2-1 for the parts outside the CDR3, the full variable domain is NAGVMQNPRHLVRRRGQEARLRCSPMKGHSHVYWYRQLPEEGLKFMVYLQKENIIDESGMPKERFSAEFPKEGPSILRIQQVVRGDSAAYFCASSPPSSSYNEQFFGPGTRLTVL.

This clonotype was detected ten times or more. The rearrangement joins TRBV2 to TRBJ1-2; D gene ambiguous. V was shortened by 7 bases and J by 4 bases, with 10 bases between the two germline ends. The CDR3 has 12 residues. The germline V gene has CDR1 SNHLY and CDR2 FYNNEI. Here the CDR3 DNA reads TGTGCCAGCAAAGAAGCTTCCTATGGCTACACCTTC. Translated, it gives CASKEASYGYTF.

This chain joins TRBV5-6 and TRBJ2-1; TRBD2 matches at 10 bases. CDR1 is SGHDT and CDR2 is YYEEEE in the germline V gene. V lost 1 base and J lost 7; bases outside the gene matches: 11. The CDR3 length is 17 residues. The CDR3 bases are TGTGCCAGCAGCTTGACTTCAATCCTTAGCGGGAGGAATGAGCAGTTCTTC. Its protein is CASSLTSILSGRNEQFF.

Written as DNA, the CDR3 is TGTGCCACCAGTGACACTAGCGGGAGGAAACACAATGAGCAGTTCTTC. It specifies CATSDTSGRKHNEQFF. The gene calls are TRBV24-1 and TRBJ2-1; TRBD2 matches 12 bases. Germline values: CDR1 KGHDR, CDR2 SFDVKD. This CDR3 is 16 amino acids long. Losses at the gene ends were 4 bases for V and 5 bases for J; bases not matched to a gene: 5.

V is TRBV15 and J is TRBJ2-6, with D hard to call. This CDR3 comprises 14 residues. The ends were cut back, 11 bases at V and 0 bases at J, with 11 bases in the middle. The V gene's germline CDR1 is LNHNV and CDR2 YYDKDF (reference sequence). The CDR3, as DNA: TGTGCCGCAATTCGGACCTCTGGGGCCAACGTCCTGACTTTC. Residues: CAAIRTSGANVLTF. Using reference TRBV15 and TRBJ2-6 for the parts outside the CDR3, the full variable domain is DAMVIQNPRYQVTQFGKPVTLSCSQTLNHNVMYWYQQKSSQAPKLLFHYYDKDFNNEADTPDNFQSRRPNTSFCFLDIRSPGLGDTAMYLCAAIRTSGANVLTFGAGSRLTVL.

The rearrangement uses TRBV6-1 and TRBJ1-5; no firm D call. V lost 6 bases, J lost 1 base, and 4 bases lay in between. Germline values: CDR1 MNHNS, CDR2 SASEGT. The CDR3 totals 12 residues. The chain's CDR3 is CASRESNQPQHF. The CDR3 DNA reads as TGTGCCAGCAGGGAGAGCAATCAGCCCCAGCATTTT.

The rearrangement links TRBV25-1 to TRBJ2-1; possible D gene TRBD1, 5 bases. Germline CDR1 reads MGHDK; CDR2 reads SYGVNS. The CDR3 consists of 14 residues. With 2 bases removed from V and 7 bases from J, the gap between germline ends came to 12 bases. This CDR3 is CASSEPAQGNEQFF. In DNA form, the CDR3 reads TGTGCCAGCAGTGAACCCGCTCAGGGTAATGAGCAGTTCTTC.

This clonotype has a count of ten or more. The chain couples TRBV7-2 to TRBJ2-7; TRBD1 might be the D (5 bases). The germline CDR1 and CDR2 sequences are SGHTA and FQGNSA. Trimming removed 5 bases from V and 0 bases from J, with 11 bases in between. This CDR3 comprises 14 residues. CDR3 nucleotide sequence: TGTGCCAGCAGCGTCAGGGTCAGCTCCTACGAGCAGTACTTC. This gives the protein CASSVRVSSYEQYF. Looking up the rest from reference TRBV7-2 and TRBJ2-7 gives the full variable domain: GAGVSQSPSNKVTEKGKDVELRCDPISGHTALYWYRQSLGQGLEFLIYFQGNSAPDKSGLPSDRFSAERTGGSVSTLTIQRTQQEDSAVYLCASSVRVSSYEQYFGPGTRLTVT.

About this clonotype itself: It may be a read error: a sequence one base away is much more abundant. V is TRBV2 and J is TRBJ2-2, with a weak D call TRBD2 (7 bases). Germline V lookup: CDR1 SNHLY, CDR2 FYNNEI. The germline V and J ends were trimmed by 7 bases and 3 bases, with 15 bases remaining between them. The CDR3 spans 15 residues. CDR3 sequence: CASTIRGGDTGELFF. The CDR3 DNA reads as TGTGCCAGCACTATTAGGGGGGGCGACACCGGGGAGCTGTTTTTT.